This T cell receptor (beta chain) was recovered during a study of identical twins. Notes on the study in general: Model-predicted out-of-frame TCR alpha sharing fell below observed values in monozygotic twins. Possibly, invariant MAIT and iNKT cells partly confounded zero-insertion analyses. Within twin pairs, the out-of-frame alpha sequences they shared showed excess low generation probability.

Germline trimming cut 1 base from V and 4 bases from J; bases unmatched to any gene: 6. This CDR3 is 15 amino acids long. Germline V gene lookup returns CDR1 SGHRS and CDR2 YFSETQ. This clonotype was observed at least ten times. Its specificity is unknown. From the 5' RACE reads, TCRdb called clonotypes with MiXCR, one entry per CDR3 protein. The table shows 570,000 or so distinct CDR3 sequences, with 9.6% occurring only once. A further study also used this sample, focusing on yellow fever vaccine responses in identical twins.

The source is a woman aged 18-35 years in good health. V is TRBV5-1 and J is TRBJ2-3; 7 bases line up with TRBD1. The sample taken for sequencing was PBMCs. CDR3 sequence reads: CASSLSPGGPDTQYF. The CDR3 region has the DNA TGCGCCAGCAGCTTGTCCCCAGGGGGTCCAGATACGCAGTATTTT.